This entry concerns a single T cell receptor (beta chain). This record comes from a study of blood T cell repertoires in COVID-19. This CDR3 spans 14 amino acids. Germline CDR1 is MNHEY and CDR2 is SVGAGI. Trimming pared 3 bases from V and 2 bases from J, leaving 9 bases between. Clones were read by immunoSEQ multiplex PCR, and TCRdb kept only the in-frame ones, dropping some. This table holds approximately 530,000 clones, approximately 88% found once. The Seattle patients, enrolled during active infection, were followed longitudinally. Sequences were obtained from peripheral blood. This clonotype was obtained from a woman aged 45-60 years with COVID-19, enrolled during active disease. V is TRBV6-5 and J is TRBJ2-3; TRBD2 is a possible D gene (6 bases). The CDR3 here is CASSYSGITDTQYF. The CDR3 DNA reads TGTGCCAGCAGTTATAGCGGTATCACAGATACGCAGTATTTT.